These T cell receptor beta chains were read from a single sample in a study of blood T cell repertoires in COVID-19. Sequencing used immunoSEQ multiplex PCR; TCRdb keeps in-frame clones, though not all of them. The data hold about 300,000 clones, with 85% observed a single time. What was sequenced was peripheral blood. Receptors originate from a human donor in a cohort sampled during active COVID-19. Both conserved end residues are part of each CDR3. Each record gives: V gene, J gene, clone size, D gene, CDR3 protein, CDR3 DNA. D genes are given only for firm matches. Part of the rows lack a size; the others show once, few, many or a class for expanded clones.

v_gene: TRBV27
j_gene: TRBJ2-1
abundance: -
d_gene: -
CDR3aa: CASSFLGGEQFF
CDR3nt: TGTGCCAGCAGTTTTCTTGGCGGTGAGCAGTTCTTC

v_gene: TRBV2
j_gene: TRBJ2-5
abundance: -
d_gene: -
CDR3aa: CASSLGAGETQYF
CDR3nt: TGTGCCAGCAGCTTGGGGGCAGGGGAGACCCAGTACTTC

v_gene: TRBV5-1
j_gene: TRBJ2-7
abundance: -
d_gene: TRBD2
CDR3aa: CASSRLAGGPSSYEQYF
CDR3nt: TGCGCCAGCTCCAGACTAGCGGGAGGCCCGAGCTCCTACGAGCAGTACTTC

v_gene: TRBV9
j_gene: TRBJ2-7
abundance: -
d_gene: TRBD2
CDR3aa: CASSPSGSGIYEQYF
CDR3nt: TGTGCCAGCAGCCCCAGTGGAAGCGGGATCTACGAGCAGTACTTC

v_gene: TRBV27
j_gene: TRBJ2-7
abundance: -
d_gene: TRBD2
CDR3aa: CASSLSFASSGTYEQYF
CDR3nt: TGTGCCAGCAGTTTATCTTTCGCGTCTAGCGGGACCTACGAGCAGTACTTC

v_gene: TRBV5-5
j_gene: TRBJ2-7
abundance: once
d_gene: -
CDR3aa: CASSLPRFWEQYF
CDR3nt: TGTGCCAGCAGCTTGCCGAGGTTTTGGGAGCAGTACTTC

v_gene: TRBV14
j_gene: TRBJ1-2
abundance: -
d_gene: -
CDR3aa: CASSPLGYYGYTF
CDR3nt: TGTGCCAGCAGCCCCTTGGGCTACTATGGCTACACCTTC

v_gene: TRBV5-4
j_gene: TRBJ2-3
abundance: -
d_gene: TRBD2
CDR3aa: CASSSGTSGPDTQYF
CDR3nt: TGTGCCAGCAGTTCCGGGACTAGCGGGCCAGATACGCAGTATTTT

v_gene: TRBV7-9
j_gene: TRBJ2-5
abundance: -
d_gene: -
CDR3aa: CASSLRAGVIETQYF
CDR3nt: TGTGCCAGCAGCTTACGGGCAGGGGTTATAGAGACCCAGTACTTC

v_gene: TRBV4-1
j_gene: TRBJ2-5
abundance: -
d_gene: -
CDR3aa: CASSQVGVAKETQYF
CDR3nt: TGCGCCAGCAGCCAAGTAGGGGTCGCTAAAGAGACCCAGTACTTC

v_gene: TRBV27
j_gene: TRBJ1-5
abundance: -
d_gene: -
CDR3aa: CASSLVSAGPGQPQHF
CDR3nt: TGTGCCAGCAGTTTAGTCTCCGCAGGGCCAGGGCAGCCCCAGCATTTT

v_gene: TRBV27
j_gene: TRBJ2-3
abundance: -
d_gene: -
CDR3aa: CASSLSNGDTQYF
CDR3nt: TGTGCCAGCAGTTTATCGAACGGAGATACGCAGTATTTT

v_gene: TRBV19
j_gene: TRBJ1-2
abundance: -
d_gene: TRBD1
CDR3aa: CASSDRRGLDYGYTF
CDR3nt: TGTGCCAGTAGTGACCGCAGGGGGCTGGACTATGGCTACACCTTC

v_gene: TRBV30
j_gene: TRBJ1-5
abundance: -
d_gene: -
CDR3aa: CAWSVLGGSNQPQHF
CDR3nt: TGTGCCTGGAGTGTACTTGGCGGTAGCAATCAGCCCCAGCATTTT

v_gene: TRBV7-9
j_gene: TRBJ1-3
abundance: -
d_gene: -
CDR3aa: CASSQGSGNTIYF
CDR3nt: TGTGCCAGCAGCCAGGGGTCAGGAAACACCATATATTTT

v_gene: TRBV18
j_gene: TRBJ2-5
abundance: -
d_gene: -
CDR3aa: CASSLIETQYF
CDR3nt: TGTGCCAGCTCACTCATAGAGACCCAGTACTTC

v_gene: TRBV19
j_gene: TRBJ1-2
abundance: -
d_gene: TRBD1
CDR3aa: CASSPDRDYGYTF
CDR3nt: TGTGCCAGTAGTCCTGACAGGGACTATGGCTACACCTTC

v_gene: TRBV15
j_gene: TRBJ1-5
abundance: -
d_gene: -
CDR3aa: CATSRAGGQLNQPQHF
CDR3nt: TGTGCCACCAGCAGAGCGGGCGGACAGCTAAATCAGCCCCAGCATTTT

v_gene: TRBV7-9
j_gene: TRBJ2-5
abundance: -
d_gene: TRBD1
CDR3aa: CASSPTTGVKTQYF
CDR3nt: TGTGCCAGCAGCCCTACCACAGGGGTAAAGACCCAGTACTTC

v_gene: TRBV18
j_gene: TRBJ1-1
abundance: -
d_gene: TRBD1
CDR3aa: CASSAGGRIEAFF
CDR3nt: TGTGCCAGCTCGGCAGGGGGCCGGATTGAAGCTTTCTTT

v_gene: TRBV28
j_gene: TRBJ1-2
abundance: -
d_gene: -
CDR3aa: CASSFDSNYGYTF
CDR3nt: TGTGCCAGCAGTTTTGACAGCAACTATGGCTACACCTTC

v_gene: TRBV6-5
j_gene: TRBJ1-1
abundance: -
d_gene: -
CDR3aa: CASSERLEEAFF
CDR3nt: TGTGCCAGCAGCGAGAGGTTGGAGGAAGCTTTCTTT

v_gene: TRBV6-5
j_gene: TRBJ2-1
abundance: -
d_gene: TRBD2
CDR3aa: CASSYKRDYNEQFF
CDR3nt: TGTGCCAGCAGTTATAAGCGGGACTACAATGAGCAGTTCTTC

v_gene: TRBV7-9
j_gene: TRBJ2-7
abundance: -
d_gene: -
CDR3aa: CASTLEGAGYEQYF
CDR3nt: TGTGCCAGCACCTTGGAGGGGGCTGGGTACGAGCAGTACTTC

v_gene: TRBV7-8
j_gene: TRBJ1-5
abundance: -
d_gene: -
CDR3aa: CASSSLLVTGQPQHF
CDR3nt: TGTGCCAGCAGCTCACTCCTAGTCACTGGTCAGCCCCAGCATTTT

v_gene: TRBV7-2
j_gene: TRBJ1-6
abundance: -
d_gene: -
CDR3aa: CASNLEPSSPLHF
CDR3nt: TGTGCCAGCAACTTAGAGCCAAGTTCACCCCTCCACTTT

v_gene: TRBV5-4
j_gene: TRBJ2-3
abundance: -
d_gene: TRBD2
CDR3aa: CASSFGGSSTDTQYF
CDR3nt: TGTGCCAGCAGCTTCGGCGGGAGTAGCACAGATACGCAGTATTTT

v_gene: TRBV27
j_gene: TRBJ2-7
abundance: -
d_gene: -
CDR3aa: CASRVGASVGEQYF
CDR3nt: TGTGCCAGCAGGGTGGGAGCCTCAGTAGGCGAGCAGTACTTC

v_gene: TRBV5-6
j_gene: TRBJ2-1
abundance: -
d_gene: TRBD1
CDR3aa: CAGGTGQNNEQFF
CDR3nt: TGTGCCGGTGGGACAGGGCAAAACAATGAGCAGTTCTTC

v_gene: TRBV4-2
j_gene: TRBJ2-2
abundance: -
d_gene: TRBD2
CDR3aa: CASSQASGANTGELFF
CDR3nt: TGTGCCAGCAGCCAAGCTAGCGGTGCGAACACCGGGGAGCTGTTTTTT

v_gene: TRBV9
j_gene: TRBJ2-1
abundance: few
d_gene: TRBD2
CDR3aa: CASSVGAGGPNEQFF
CDR3nt: TGTGCCAGCAGCGTAGGGGCGGGAGGGCCGAATGAGCAGTTCTTC

v_gene: TRBV5-4
j_gene: TRBJ2-7
abundance: -
d_gene: TRBD1
CDR3aa: CASRGWDRGSGEQYF
CDR3nt: TGTGCCAGCAGAGGCTGGGACAGGGGGTCAGGGGAGCAGTACTTC

v_gene: TRBV5-8
j_gene: TRBJ2-3
abundance: -
d_gene: TRBD2
CDR3aa: CASSLAVAGAWDTQYF
CDR3nt: TGTGCCAGCAGCTTGGCCGTTGCGGGAGCATGGGATACGCAGTATTTT

v_gene: TRBV7-7
j_gene: TRBJ2-5
abundance: -
d_gene: TRBD2
CDR3aa: CASSLNTGLVETQYF
CDR3nt: TGTGCTAGCAGCTTAAATACGGGACTAGTCGAGACCCAGTACTTC

v_gene: TRBV5-4
j_gene: TRBJ1-2
abundance: once
d_gene: TRBD1
CDR3aa: CASRGQFLNYGYTF
CDR3nt: TGTGCCAGCAGGGGACAGTTCCTGAACTATGGCTACACCTTC

v_gene: TRBV2
j_gene: TRBJ1-5
abundance: -
d_gene: -
CDR3aa: CASSVRTLRGQPQHF
CDR3nt: TGTGCCAGCAGTGTCCGGACACTAAGGGGTCAGCCCCAGCATTTT

v_gene: TRBV18
j_gene: TRBJ2-7
abundance: -
d_gene: TRBD1
CDR3aa: CASSLQGASYEQYF
CDR3nt: TGTGCCAGCTCGCTTCAGGGGGCCTCCTACGAGCAGTACTTC

v_gene: TRBV19
j_gene: TRBJ1-2
abundance: -
d_gene: -
CDR3aa: CASSTLSSTGYTF
CDR3nt: TGTGCCAGTAGTACTCTTAGTTCCACTGGCTACACCTTC

v_gene: TRBV5-1
j_gene: TRBJ2-7
abundance: few
d_gene: -
CDR3aa: CASSSAYEQYF
CDR3nt: TGCGCCAGCAGCTCAGCCTACGAGCAGTACTTC

v_gene: TRBV4-1
j_gene: TRBJ2-2
abundance: -
d_gene: -
CDR3aa: CASSQGPTGYLTGELFF
CDR3nt: TGCGCCAGCAGCCAAGGCCCCACAGGTTACCTTACCGGGGAGCTGTTTTTT

v_gene: TRBV3-1/TRBV3-2
j_gene: TRBJ1-5
abundance: -
d_gene: -
CDR3aa: CASSQDLRSLHQPQHF
CDR3nt: TGTGCCAGCAGCCAAGATCTTAGGAGCTTACATCAGCCCCAGCATTTT

v_gene: TRBV18
j_gene: TRBJ2-1
abundance: -
d_gene: TRBD2
CDR3aa: CASSLGGTSNNEQFF
CDR3nt: TGTGCCAGCTCCCTCGGGGGGACCTCCAACAATGAGCAGTTCTTC

v_gene: TRBV5-1
j_gene: TRBJ2-7
abundance: -
d_gene: TRBD1
CDR3aa: CASRVGQGARGEQYF
CDR3nt: TGCGCCAGCAGGGTGGGACAGGGGGCGCGTGGCGAGCAGTACTTC

v_gene: TRBV28
j_gene: TRBJ1-6
abundance: -
d_gene: -
CDR3aa: CASSITVSPLHF
CDR3nt: TGTGCCAGCAGTATCACTGTTTCACCCCTCCACTTT

v_gene: TRBV7-2
j_gene: TRBJ2-3
abundance: -
d_gene: TRBD2
CDR3aa: CASSLESQRGRDTQYF
CDR3nt: TGTGCCAGCAGCTTGGAGTCCCAGCGGGGGCGGGATACGCAGTATTTT

v_gene: TRBV29-1
j_gene: TRBJ1-1
abundance: -
d_gene: TRBD1
CDR3aa: CSDRTGSMNTEAFF
CDR3nt: TGCAGCGATAGGACAGGGTCTATGAACACTGAAGCTTTCTTT

v_gene: TRBV20-1
j_gene: TRBJ1-2
abundance: -
d_gene: -
CDR3aa: CSASPTQDYGYTF
CDR3nt: TGCAGTGCTAGTCCCACTCAGGACTATGGCTACACCTTC

v_gene: TRBV7-9
j_gene: TRBJ2-1
abundance: -
d_gene: TRBD2
CDR3aa: CASTPSGPNEQFF
CDR3nt: TGTGCCAGCACCCCTAGCGGGCCCAATGAGCAGTTCTTC

v_gene: TRBV30
j_gene: TRBJ2-5
abundance: few
d_gene: TRBD1
CDR3aa: CAWPPLGTGYQETQYF
CDR3nt: TGTGCCTGGCCCCCCTTGGGGACAGGTTACCAAGAGACCCAGTACTTC